The present T cell receptor (beta chain) was sequenced within a study of breast tumors, draining lymph nodes, adjacent tissues. In regard to this clonotype: Its antigen is unidentified. A read error may produce the germline difference seen at one junction end.

MiXCR, applied by TCRdb to the multiplex PCR reads, yields one record per CDR3 protein. The table lists about 200,000 distinct CDR3 sequences, roughly 29% of them singletons, with over 4% in the top ten. Breast cancer patients provided tissue from their axillary draining lymph nodes. Study findings and constraints: Compared with lymph nodes, tumors were less diverse; compared with nontumor tissue, more.

The CDR3 spans 13 residues. The germline gives CDR1 WSHSY, CDR2 SAAADI. The material sequenced was axillary lymph node tissue. The chain joins TRBV10-2 to TRBJ1-2; 9 nucleotides line up with TRBD1. This clonotype was sampled from a female donor with breast cancer. Some clones in this sample may be carry-over from other donors' samples. The CDR3 bases are TGTGCCAGCTCACCAGGGACAGGGAGTGGCTACACCTTC. Translation: CASSPGTGSGYTF.